This TCR beta chain appears in the sequencing data of a study of T cell responses to AZD1222 COVID-19 vaccine. Whole-study results and caveats: Mapped onto spike, vaccine-associated CD4 TCRs spanned it and were dominant at 160-218 and 743-854. Without day 14 samples, only post-peak T cell repertoires were studied. Clonal diversity may have been underestimated in mostly white British donors. With two AZD1222 doses given, Spike-specific TCR breadth and depth both rose.

Notes on this clone: Its antigen is not identified.

Germline CDR1 MDHEN, CDR2 SYDVKM. CDR3 length: 14 amino acids. Trimming removed 6 bases at V and 1 base at J, with 11 bases between. TCRdb's table, derived via immunoSEQ multiplex PCR, lists solely in-frame clones and lacks some. The table records some 100,000 clones, over 75% of them present only once. This sequence originates from an adult in good health. The chain joins TRBV28 to TRBJ2-3; a weak D match, TRBD2 (5 bases). Sequenced material: peripheral blood, taken on day 0 of MenACWY control vaccination. The CDR3 DNA is TGTGCCAGCAGCCCTTTCGGGGGCACAGATACGCAGTATTTT. This translates into CASSPFGGTDTQYF.